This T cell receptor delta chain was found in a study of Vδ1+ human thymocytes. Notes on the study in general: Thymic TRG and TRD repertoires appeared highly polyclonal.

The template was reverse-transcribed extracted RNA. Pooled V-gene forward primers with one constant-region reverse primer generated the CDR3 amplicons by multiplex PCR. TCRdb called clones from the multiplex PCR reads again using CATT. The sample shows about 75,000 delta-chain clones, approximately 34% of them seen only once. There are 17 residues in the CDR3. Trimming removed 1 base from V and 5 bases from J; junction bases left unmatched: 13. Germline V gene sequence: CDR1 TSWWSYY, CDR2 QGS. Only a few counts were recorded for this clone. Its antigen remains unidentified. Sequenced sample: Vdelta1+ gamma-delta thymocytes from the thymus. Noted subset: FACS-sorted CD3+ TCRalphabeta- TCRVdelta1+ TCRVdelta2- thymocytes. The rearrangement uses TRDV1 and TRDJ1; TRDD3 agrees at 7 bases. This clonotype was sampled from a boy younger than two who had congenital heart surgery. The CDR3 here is CALGERNYTGINDKLIF. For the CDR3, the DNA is TGTGCTCTTGGGGAACGTAACTACACGGGGATAAATGATAAACTCATCTTT.